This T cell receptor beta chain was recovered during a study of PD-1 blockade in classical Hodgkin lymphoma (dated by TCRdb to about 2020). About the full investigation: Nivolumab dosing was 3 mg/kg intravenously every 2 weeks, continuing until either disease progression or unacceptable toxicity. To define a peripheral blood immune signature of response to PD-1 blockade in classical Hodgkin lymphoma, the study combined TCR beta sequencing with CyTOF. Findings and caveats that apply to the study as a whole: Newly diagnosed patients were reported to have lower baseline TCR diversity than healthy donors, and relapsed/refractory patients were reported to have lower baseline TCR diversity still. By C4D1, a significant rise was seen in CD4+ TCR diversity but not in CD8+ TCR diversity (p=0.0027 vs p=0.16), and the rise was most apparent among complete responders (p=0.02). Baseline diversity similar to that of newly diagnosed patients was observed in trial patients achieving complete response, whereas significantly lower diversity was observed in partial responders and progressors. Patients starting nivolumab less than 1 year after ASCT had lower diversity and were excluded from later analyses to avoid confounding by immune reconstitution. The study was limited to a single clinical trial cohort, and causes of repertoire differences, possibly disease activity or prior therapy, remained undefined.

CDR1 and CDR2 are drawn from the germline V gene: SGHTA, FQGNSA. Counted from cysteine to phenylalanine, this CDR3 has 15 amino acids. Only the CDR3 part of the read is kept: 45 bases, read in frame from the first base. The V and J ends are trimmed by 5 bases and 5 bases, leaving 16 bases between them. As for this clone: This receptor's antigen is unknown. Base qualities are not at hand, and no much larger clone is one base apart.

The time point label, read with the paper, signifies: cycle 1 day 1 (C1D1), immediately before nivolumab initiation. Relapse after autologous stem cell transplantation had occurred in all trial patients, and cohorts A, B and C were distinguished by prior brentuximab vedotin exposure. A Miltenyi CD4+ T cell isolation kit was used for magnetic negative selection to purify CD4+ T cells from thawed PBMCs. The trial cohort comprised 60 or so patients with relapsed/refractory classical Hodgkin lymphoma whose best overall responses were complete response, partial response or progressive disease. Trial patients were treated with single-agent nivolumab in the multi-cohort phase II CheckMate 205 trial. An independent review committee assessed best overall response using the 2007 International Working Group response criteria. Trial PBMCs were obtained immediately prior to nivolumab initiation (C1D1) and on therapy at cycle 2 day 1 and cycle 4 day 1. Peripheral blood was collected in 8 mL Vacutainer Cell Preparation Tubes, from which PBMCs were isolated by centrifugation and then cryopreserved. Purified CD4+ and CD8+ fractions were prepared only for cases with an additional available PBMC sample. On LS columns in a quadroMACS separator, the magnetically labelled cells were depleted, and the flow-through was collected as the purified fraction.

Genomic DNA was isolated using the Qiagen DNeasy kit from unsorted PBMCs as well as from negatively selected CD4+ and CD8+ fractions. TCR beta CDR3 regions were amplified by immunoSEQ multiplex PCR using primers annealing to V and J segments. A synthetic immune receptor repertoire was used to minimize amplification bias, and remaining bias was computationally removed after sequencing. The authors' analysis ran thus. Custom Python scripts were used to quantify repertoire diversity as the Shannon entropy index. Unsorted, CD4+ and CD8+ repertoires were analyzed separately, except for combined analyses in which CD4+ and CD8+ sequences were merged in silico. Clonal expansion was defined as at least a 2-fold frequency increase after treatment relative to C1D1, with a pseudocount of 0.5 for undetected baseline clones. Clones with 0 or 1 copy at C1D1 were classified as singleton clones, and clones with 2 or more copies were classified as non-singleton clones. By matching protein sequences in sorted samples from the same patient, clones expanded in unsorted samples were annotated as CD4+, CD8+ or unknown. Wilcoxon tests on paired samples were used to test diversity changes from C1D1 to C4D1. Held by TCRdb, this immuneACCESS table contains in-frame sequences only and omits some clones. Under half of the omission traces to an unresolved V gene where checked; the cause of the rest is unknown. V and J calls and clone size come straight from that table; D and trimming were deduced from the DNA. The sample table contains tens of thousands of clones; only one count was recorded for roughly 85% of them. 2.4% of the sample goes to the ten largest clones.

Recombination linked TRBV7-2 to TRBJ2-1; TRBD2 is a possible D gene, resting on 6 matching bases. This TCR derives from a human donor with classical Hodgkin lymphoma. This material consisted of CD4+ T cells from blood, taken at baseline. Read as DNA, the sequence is TGTGCCAGCAGCACGGGGGAGACAGTCAACAATGAGCAGTTCTTC. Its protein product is CASSTGETVNNEQFF.